The next 10 T cell receptor beta chains were all read from a single sample in a study of T-cell memory formation after mild COVID-19. Using its own MiXCR run on the 5' RACE reads, TCRdb lists one record per CDR3 protein. The data hold a few hundred thousand distinct CDR3 sequences, with roughly 17% observed a single time. Sequencing was carried out using PBMCs or a T cell subset sorted from them (not recorded which). The receptors were sampled from a man aged 18 to 30 who had mild COVID-19 (a few samples of this study predate the infection). Cell type and time point are not known.

The V call is TRBV6-5, the J call TRBJ2-1, with a possible D match to TRBD2 (5 bases). V lost 0 bases and J lost 0, with 18 bases in between. The CDR3 contains 19 residues. CDR1 is MNHEY and CDR2 is SVGAGI in the germline V gene. The chain's CDR3 is CASSYSRGAVRSSYNEQFF. The CDR3, as DNA: TGTGCCAGCAGTTACTCTCGGGGTGCAGTCAGGAGCTCCTACAATGAGCAGTTCTTC.

The chain joins TRBV7-6 to TRBJ1-1; D is possibly TRBD1 (6 bases). The CDR3 has 15 amino acids. The V gene's germline CDR1 is SGHVS and CDR2 FNYEAQ. V shed 0 bases and J shed 2 bases, with 10 bases lying between them. This CDR3 reads CASSLAAGGNTEAFF. CDR3 bases: TGTGCCAGCAGCTTAGCGGCGGGGGGCAACACTGAAGCTTTCTTT.

This clonotype was seen only a few times. This sequence joins TRBV24-1 and TRBJ2-2, with TRBD2 matching over 12 bases. After removal of 0 bases from V and 1 base from J, the junction contained 2 bases not matched to a gene. Germline V lookup: CDR1 KGHDR, CDR2 SFDVKD. CDR3 length: 18 residues. The CDR3 spells CATSDLASGGVNTGELFF. The DNA of the CDR3 is TGTGCCACCAGTGATTTGGCTAGCGGGGGGGTGAACACCGGGGAGCTGTTTTTT.

The rearrangement joins TRBV7-2 to TRBJ2-5; perhaps TRBD2 as D (6 bases). Germline values: CDR1 SGHTA, CDR2 FQGNSA. The CDR3 runs 14 residues. Trimming took off 3 bases at V and 4 bases at J, with 12 bases between the two ends. Written as DNA, the CDR3 is TGTGCCAGCAGCTTTCGGGGGAGAGGAGAGACCCAGTACTTC. This sequence encodes CASSFRGRGETQYF.

A few counts support this clonotype. V usage is TRBV14 and J usage is TRBJ2-1, with TRBD1 matching 7 bases. CDR3 size: 14 residues. The V gene end was trimmed by 4 bases and the J gene end by 6 bases; junction bases not matched to a gene: 6. Germline loops: CDR1 SGHDN, CDR2 FVKESK. CDR3 in amino acids: CASSPRGQANEQFF. DNA for the CDR3: TGTGCCAGCAGCCCAAGGGGGCAAGCCAATGAGCAGTTCTTC.

This sequence joins TRBV20-1 and TRBJ1-2, with 9 bases aligning to TRBD1. Unmatched junction bases numbered 7, after V lost 6 bases and J lost 2 bases. The CDR3 is 14 residues long. Germline V CDR1 and CDR2: DFQATT, SNEGSKA (reference sequence). CDR3 protein: CSATGQGQNYGYTF. CDR3 DNA sequence: TGCAGTGCCACGGGACAGGGCCAAAACTATGGCTACACCTTC.

This clonotype was counted many times. The V call is TRBV12-3 or TRBV12-4, the J call TRBJ2-3; D is undetermined. With 6 bases removed from V and 3 bases from J, the gap between germline ends came to 7 bases. The CDR3 is 12 residues long. Written as DNA, the CDR3 is TGTGCCAGCAGGACGGCGACAGATACGCAGTATTTT. Its protein product is CASRTATDTQYF.

This clonotype came up a few times. The J gene is TRBJ1-1, the V gene TRBV12-3 or TRBV12-4; 9 bases agree with TRBD1. The V and J ends lost 3 bases and 2 bases, in that order; junction bases with no gene match: 7. The CDR3 has 16 amino acids. The chain's CDR3 is CASSFGQGMGNTEAFF. Here the CDR3 DNA reads TGTGCCAGCAGTTTTGGACAGGGGATGGGAAACACTGAAGCTTTCTTT.

This clonotype was recorded a few times. The chain couples TRBV4-1 to TRBJ2-7; D unclear. This CDR3 is built from 15 residues. Germline lookup yields CDR1 MGHRA and CDR2 YSYEKL. The V end lost 0 bases, the J end lost 2 bases, and 11 bases lay between the germline ends. This CDR3 reads CASSQDRNGPYEQYF. The CDR3 bases are TGCGCCAGCAGCCAAGATCGGAACGGCCCCTACGAGCAGTACTTC.

This clonotype has ten or more counts. The rearrangement uses TRBV2 and TRBJ2-1; D remains unclear. This CDR3 comprises 14 residues. Germline values: CDR1 SNHLY, CDR2 FYNNEI. Trimming removed 6 bases from V and 6 bases from J, with 15 bases in between. CDR3 protein: CASRTEPGGNEQFF. Here the CDR3 DNA reads TGTGCCAGCAGGACGGAGCCCGGCGGCAATGAGCAGTTCTTC. The full variable domain, in which reference TRBV2 and TRBJ2-1 provide the parts outside the CDR3, is EPEVTQTPSHQVTQMGQEVILRCVPISNHLYFYWYRQILGQKVEFLVSFYNNEISEKSEIFDDQFSVERPDGSNFTLKIRSTKLEDSAMYFCASRTEPGGNEQFFGPGTRLTVL.